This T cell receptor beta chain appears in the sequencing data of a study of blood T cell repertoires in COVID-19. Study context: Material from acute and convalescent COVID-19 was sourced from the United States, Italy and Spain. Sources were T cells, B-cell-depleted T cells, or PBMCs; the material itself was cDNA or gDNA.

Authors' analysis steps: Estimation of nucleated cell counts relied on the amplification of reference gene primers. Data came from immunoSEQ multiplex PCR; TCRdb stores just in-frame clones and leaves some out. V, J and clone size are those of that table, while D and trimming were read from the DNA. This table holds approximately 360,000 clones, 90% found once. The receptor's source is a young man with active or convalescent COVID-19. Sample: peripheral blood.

The CDR3 nucleotides are TGTGCCAGCTCACCATTGCACGGGCGGGGGACTGGGGCCAACGTCCTGACTTTC. This codes for CASSPLHGRGTGANVLTF. The chain recombines TRBV18 with TRBJ2-6, with TRBD2 matching 7 bases. Germline V CDR1 and CDR2: KGHSH, LQKENI. The CDR3 has 18 amino acids. Losses at the gene ends were 2 bases for V and 2 bases for J; bases not matched to a gene: 9.